This entry features one TCR beta chain sequence. Its antigen target is currently unknown. Per-nucleotide qualities are absent, and no much larger clonotype sits a single base away. The data were obtained in a study of cytomegalovirus exposure and HLA in healthy donors (dated by TCRdb to the late 2010s). With respect to the entire study: The roughly 650 repertoires of the first cohort and the roughly 120 validation repertoires were produced on the same platform, according to a later analysis. To predict cytomegalovirus infection status, the study combined high-throughput TCR immunosequencing, statistical association of individual TCRs with disease status, and machine learning. In addition to the first cohort of around 670 subjects, a separate validation cohort of approximately 110 different subjects was used. The aim of the study was to test whether cataloging public T cell receptors could identify signatures of past pathogen exposure. Overall results and qualifications from the work: In vitro tests confirmed that three of the cytomegalovirus-associated TCR beta chains recognize cytomegalovirus antigens. A total of 150 to 200 TCR beta chains were listed by the study as associated with cytomegalovirus. In a later analysis, TCRs clustered in the first cohort were found to also tend to co-occur in the 130 or so validation repertoires, with approximately 95% of cluster scores above 0. The authors suggested that the approach could potentially be generalized to other disease states and immunological phenotypes. The classifier was reported to diagnose cytomegalovirus status with high specificity and sensitivity in both the original cohort and the validation cohort. A later analysis lacked HLA typing for the validation cohort, so it scored co-occurrence in that cohort across all 110 or so repertoires. Across donors, most TCR sequences were observed very rarely, whereas some public TCRs were present in many individuals.

The donors belonged to the validation cohort of 90 to 150 subjects, which was separate from the approximately 700-subject first cohort. Library generation was performed with the immunoSEQ multiplex PCR assay. Per the original workflow: A statistical classification framework was built for diagnosing cytomegalovirus status from the catalog of TCR beta chain sequences. What TCRdb holds here is the immuneACCESS table cut down to in-frame rearrangements. Part of the clones is not present; checked against another copy, under half of the missing clones reflect an unresolved V gene, and the others are unexplained. V and J calls and clone size are as listed in that table; D and trimming were resolved from the DNA. This sample lists more than 20,000 clones; 97% were detected once. The top ten clones comprise over 9.5% of the sample. Sequencing was performed on PBMCs. This sequence originates from a man aged 25-40 years in good health and CMV-seropositive.

The nucleotide sequence reads as follows: TGTGCCAGTAGTAGCCGGGACACGCGAGCCTACGAGCAGTACTTC. This codes for CASSSRDTRAYEQYF. The chain was built from TRBV19 and TRBJ2-7; TRBD1 is perhaps the D gene, given 6 matching bases. From cysteine to phenylalanine, the CDR3 is 15 amino acids long. The kept DNA is CDR3 alone, 45 bases in frame from the first base. The trim is 4 bases for V and 2 bases for J, with a gap of 15 bases between the germline ends. In the germline V gene (reference sequence), CDR1 corresponds to LNHDA and CDR2 to SQIVND.